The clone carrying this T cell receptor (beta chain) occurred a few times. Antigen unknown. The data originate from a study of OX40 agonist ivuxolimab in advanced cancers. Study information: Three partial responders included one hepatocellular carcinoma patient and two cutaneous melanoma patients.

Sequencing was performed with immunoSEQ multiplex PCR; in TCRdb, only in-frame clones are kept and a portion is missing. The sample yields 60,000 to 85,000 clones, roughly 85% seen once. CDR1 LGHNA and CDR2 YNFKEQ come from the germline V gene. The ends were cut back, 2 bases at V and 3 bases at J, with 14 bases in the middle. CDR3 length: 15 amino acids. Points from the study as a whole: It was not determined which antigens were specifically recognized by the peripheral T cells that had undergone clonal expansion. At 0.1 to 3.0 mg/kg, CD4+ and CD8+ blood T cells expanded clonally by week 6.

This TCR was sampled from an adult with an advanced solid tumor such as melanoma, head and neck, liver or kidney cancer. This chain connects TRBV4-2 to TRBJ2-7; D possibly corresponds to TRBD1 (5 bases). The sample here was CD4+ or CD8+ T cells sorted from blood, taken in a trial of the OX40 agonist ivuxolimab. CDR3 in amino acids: CASSQTDGALYEQYF. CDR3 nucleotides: TGTGCCAGCAGCCAAACCGATGGGGCGCTCTACGAGCAGTACTTC.